The source of this TCR beta chain is a study of T cell changes during pregnancy in multiple sclerosis. Per the germline V gene, CDR1 is SEHNR and CDR2 is FQNEAQ (reference sequence). J lost 0 bases, V lost 5 bases, and 9 bases had no gene match. This CDR3 spans 17 amino acids. Libraries were prepared by immunoSEQ multiplex PCR; TCRdb keeps only in-frame clonotypes and omits some of them. Seen here are tens of thousands of clones, approximately 92% observed once, and the top ten hold about 2.3%. The sequence was obtained from a female donor with multiple sclerosis, enrolled in a pregnancy study. Here the sequenced sample was peripheral blood, taken in the first trimester of pregnancy. The J gene is TRBJ1-3, the V gene TRBV7-9, with 8 bases that match TRBD1. In DNA form, the CDR3 reads TGTGCCAGCAGCCCTCCCCGACAGGGGCTCTCTGGAAACACCATATATTTT. Translating gives CASSPPRQGLSGNTIYF.